One sample yielded the 22 T cell receptor beta chains listed below, sequenced in a study of identical twins. TCRdb called the 5' RACE reads again in MiXCR, with one record for every CDR3 protein. Of about 700,000 distinct CDR3 sequences listed, 8.5% to 9% are singletons. This sample also appeared in a second study, on yellow fever vaccine responses in identical twins.

Specimen: PBMCs. Source of these receptors: a woman aged 18-29 years in good health.

Many counts were recorded for this clonotype. The V and J genes are TRBV3-1 and TRBJ2-7; D is undetermined. This CDR3 has 15 amino acids. V was trimmed by 4 bases and J by 5 bases, leaving 18 bases between them. Germline V lookup: CDR1 LGHDT, CDR2 YNNKEL (reference sequence). This CDR3 is CASSLNPAGPHEQYF. The CDR3, as DNA: TGTGCCAGCAGCCTCAACCCGGCAGGTCCTCACGAGCAGTACTTC.

The chain links TRBV7-2 to TRBJ2-7, with a possible D match to TRBD1 (7 bases). The V and J ends lost 5 bases and 2 bases respectively, with 13 bases between them. In germline, CDR1 is SGHTA, CDR2 FQGNSA. The CDR3 runs to 14 residues. The CDR3 DNA sequence: TGTGCCAGCAGCCCAGGGGGGTTCACCTACGAGCAGTACTTC. Amino acid sequence: CASSPGGFTYEQYF.

This clonotype was detected many times. The chain carries TRBV7-9 and TRBJ1-4; D is uncertain. This CDR3 spans 12 amino acids. V shed 5 bases and J shed 7 bases, with 8 bases lying between them. CDR1 is SEHNR and CDR2 is FQNEAQ in the germline V gene (reference sequence). The CDR3 coding sequence is TGTGCCAGCAGCCGGGCAGGTGAAAAACTGTTTTTT. It encodes CASSRAGEKLFF. Supplemented by reference TRBV7-9 and TRBJ1-4, the full variable domain reads DTGVSQNPRHKITKRGQNVTFRCDPISEHNRLYWYRQTLGQGPEFLTYFQNEAQLEKSRLLSDRFSAERPKGSFSTLEIQRTEQGDSAMYLCASSRAGEKLFFGSGTQLSVL.

This clonotype was counted at least ten times. The chain joins TRBV29-1 to TRBJ1-2, with D perhaps matching TRBD1 (6 bases). The length of the CDR3 is 12 residues. The germline V and J ends were trimmed by 4 bases and 6 bases, with 12 bases remaining between them. Germline values: CDR1 SQVTM, CDR2 ANQGSEA. This chain's CDR3 is CSVGEGGHGYTF. In DNA, the CDR3 is TGCAGCGTTGGGGAGGGGGGTCATGGCTACACCTTC.

CDR3 coding DNA: TGTGCCAGCAGCTCGGACAGGGGGGTCGAGCAGTACTTC. This sequence encodes CASSSDRGVEQYF. V gene TRBV7-8 combines with J gene TRBJ2-7; 10 nucleotides line up with TRBD1. The germline CDR1 and CDR2 sequences are SGHVS and FQNEAQ. The CDR3 is 13 residues long. J lost 6 bases, V lost 4 bases, and 3 bases had no gene match.

The rearrangement uses TRBV12-3 or TRBV12-4 and TRBJ1-6, with 9 bases lining up with TRBD1. The junction had 6 bases not matched to a gene; V was cut back by 3 bases and J by 9 bases. The CDR3 extends over 15 amino acids. CDR3 sequence (DNA): TGTGCCAGCAGTTTTGGGACAGGGCATGGTTCACCCCTCCACTTT. It encodes CASSFGTGHGSPLHF.

The chain recombines TRBV11-2 with TRBJ2-2, with TRBD2 identical over 10 bases. This CDR3 is built from 15 residues. Trimming cost V 4 bases and J 4 bases; bases outside gene matches: 3. Germline assignment: CDR1 SGHAT and CDR2 FQNNGV. CDR3 nucleotides: TGTGCCAGCAGCTGGGCTAGCGGGAGCACCGGGGAGCTGTTTTTT. Its protein product is CASSWASGSTGELFF.

This clonotype showed up just a few times. The J gene is TRBJ2-3, the V gene TRBV7-9; the D gene is possibly TRBD2 (5 bases). Per the germline V gene, CDR1 is SEHNR and CDR2 is FQNEAQ (reference sequence). CDR3 length equals 12 residues. V lost 0 bases and J lost 9, with 7 bases in between. Here the CDR3 DNA reads TGTGCCAGCAGCTTAGCGACGGGGACGCAGTATTTT. Residues: CASSLATGTQYF. The entire variable domain, with the rest obtained from reference TRBV7-9 and TRBJ2-3, is as follows: DTGVSQNPRHKITKRGQNVTFRCDPISEHNRLYWYRQTLGQGPEFLTYFQNEAQLEKSRLLSDRFSAERPKGSFSTLEIQRTEQGDSAMYLCASSLATGTQYFGPGTRLTVL.

CDR3 loop: CASSQPTGDTQYF. The CDR3, as DNA: TGTGCCAGCAGTCAGCCTACAGGTGATACGCAGTATTTT. V is TRBV11-1 and J is TRBJ2-3, with TRBD1 as a possible D gene (5 bases). The CDR3 covers 13 residues. Germline V gene data show CDR1 as SGHAT and CDR2 as FQDESV (reference sequence). Trimming removed 6 bases at V and 6 bases at J, with 13 bases between. Full variable domain (rest looked up from reference TRBV11-1 and TRBJ2-3): EAEVAQSPRYKITEKSQAVAFWCDPISGHATLYWYRQILGQGPELLVQFQDESVVDDSQLPKDRFSAERLKGVDSTLKIQPAELGDSAMYLCASSQPTGDTQYFGPGTRLTVL.

Only a few counts were recorded for this clonotype. This chain uses TRBV12-3 or TRBV12-4 with TRBJ2-2; a possible D gene is TRBD1 (6 bases). Trimming removed 5 bases at V and 4 bases at J, with 20 bases between. The CDR3 is 17 residues long. The CDR3 DNA reads TGTGCCAGCAGTATTAGTGGGACACCCGGTAGCACCGGGGAGCTGTTTTTT. The encoded protein is CASSISGTPGSTGELFF.

This clonotype was seen repeatedly, ten times or more. The chain is built from TRBV12-3 or TRBV12-4 and TRBJ1-5; D uncertain. The CDR3 runs 14 residues. Trimming removed 3 bases from V and 3 bases from J, with 9 bases in between. The CDR3 sequence: CASSLRDLNQPQHF. The CDR3 coding sequence is TGTGCCAGCAGTTTGAGGGATCTCAATCAGCCCCAGCATTTT.

In this sample, this clonotype turned up a few times. Just one base apart from a much larger clone, this may be a read error. This chain joins TRBV11-2 and TRBJ2-5, with 10 bases identical to TRBD1. The ends lost 5 bases at V and 3 bases at J; junction bases unmatched: 0. This CDR3 contains 13 residues. Germline loops: CDR1 SGHAT, CDR2 FQNNGV. The DNA for the CDR3 is TGTGCCAGCAGCGGGACAGGGGAAGAGACCCAGTACTTC. Its protein is CASSGTGEETQYF.

The rearrangement joins TRBV7-3 to TRBJ2-1; TRBD2 aligns across 10 bases. The CDR3 extends over 15 amino acids. The V gene's germline CDR1 is SGHTA and CDR2 FQGTGA. The V segment lost 2 bases and the J segment 9 bases; nucleotides outside the gene matches: 7. This CDR3 is CASSLLLAGAGEQFF. CDR3 bases: TGTGCCAGCAGCTTATTGCTAGCGGGGGCTGGTGAGCAGTTCTTC. The variable domain in full, completed from reference TRBV7-3 and TRBJ2-1, reads GAGVSQTPSNKVTEKGKYVELRCDPISGHTALYWYRQSLGQGPEFLIYFQGTGAADDSGLPNDRFFAVRPEGSVSTLKIQRTERGDSAVYLCASSLLLAGAGEQFFGPGTRLTVL.

The rearrangement uses TRBV9 and TRBJ2-3; D not resolved. The CDR3 has 14 amino acids. The V gene lost 0 bases and the J gene lost 2 bases, with 7 bases spanning the gap. The germline gives CDR1 SGDLS, CDR2 YYNGEE. As DNA, the CDR3 is TGTGCCAGCAGCGTAGAAGAACCCACAGATACGCAGTATTTT. It codes for CASSVEEPTDTQYF.

This clonotype was detected only a few times. The chain carries TRBV25-1 and TRBJ2-7; D is ambiguous. The V end was cut by 10 bases, the J end by 5 bases, with 24 bases between. Germline lookup yields CDR1 MGHDK and CDR2 SYGVNS. The CDR3 is 15 residues long. CDR3: CAKIRSPRQDHEQYF. Written as DNA, the CDR3 is TGTGCCAAAATACGGTCGCCTCGCCAGGACCACGAGCAGTACTTC.

This clonotype was found a few times. This chain links TRBV29-1 with TRBJ2-5; 8 nucleotides match TRBD2. Unmatched junction bases numbered 12, after V lost 7 bases and J lost 5 bases. Germline values: CDR1 SQVTM, CDR2 ANQGSEA. This CDR3 region has 14 residues. Written as DNA, the CDR3 is TGCAGCGCGGCAGACTGGCGGGGGGAGGAGACCCAGTACTTC. It codes for CSAADWRGEETQYF.

This chain uses TRBV10-3 with TRBJ1-6, with D possibly being TRBD1 (5 bases). Trimming stripped 0 bases from V and 0 bases from J, with 9 bases between. Germline CDR1 is ENHRY and CDR2 is SYGVKD. CDR3 length equals 17 residues. CDR3 DNA sequence: TGTGCCATCAGTGAGTCCGAGGGGAGCTCCTATAATTCACCCCTCCACTTT. Translated: CAISESEGSSYNSPLHF.

This clonotype turned up a few times. This chain joins TRBV20-1 and TRBJ1-2; weak D call: TRBD1 (5 bases). The CDR3 length is 13 residues. CDR1 is DFQATT, CDR2 SNEGSKA, per germline (reference sequence). Between the trimmed V and J ends, which lost 2 bases and 4 bases, there was a span of 11 bases. CDR3 nucleotide sequence: TGCAGTGCTAGAATAGGGGTAACCTATGGCTACACCTTC. Residues: CSARIGVTYGYTF.

The chain links TRBV12-3 or TRBV12-4 to TRBJ1-2; D is uncertain. V lost 0 bases and J lost 4, with 9 bases in between. This CDR3 is built from 14 residues. The CDR3: CASSLAWLPYGYTF. Here the CDR3 DNA reads TGTGCCAGCAGTTTAGCGTGGCTTCCCTATGGCTACACCTTC.

This clonotype was counted between two and nine times. The V and J genes are TRBV29-1 and TRBJ1-2, with a weak D call TRBD1 (5 bases). Trimming shortened V by 6 bases and J by 6 bases, and 14 bases separated the two germline ends. CDR3 length: 12 residues. Looked up from germline, CDR1 is SQVTM and CDR2 is ANQGSEA. For the CDR3, the DNA is TGCAGCGTCCCCGGAGGGGTGGATGGCTACACCTTC. It specifies CSVPGGVDGYTF. Complete variable domain (other parts from reference TRBV29-1 and TRBJ1-2): SAVISQKPSRDICQRGTSLTIQCQVDSQVTMMFWYRQQPGQSLTLIATANQGSEATYESGFVIDKFPISRPNLTFSTLTVSNMSPEDSSIYLCSVPGGVDGYTFGSGTRLTVV.

This clonotype was observed a few times. The rearrangement links TRBV7-2 to TRBJ2-7, with D possibly being TRBD1 (5 bases). Trimming shortened V by 7 bases and J by 2 bases, and 15 bases separated the two germline ends. The CDR3 contains 14 residues. Germline V lookup: CDR1 SGHTA, CDR2 FQGNSA. The CDR3 DNA sequence: TGTGCCAGCAACCTTAGGGGTAGGCCCTACGAGCAGTACTTC. It is translated as CASNLRGRPYEQYF. Looking up the rest from reference TRBV7-2 and TRBJ2-7 gives the full variable domain: GAGVSQSPSNKVTEKGKDVELRCDPISGHTALYWYRQSLGQGLEFLIYFQGNSAPDKSGLPSDRFSAERTGGSVSTLTIQRTQQEDSAVYLCASNLRGRPYEQYFGPGTRLTVT.

The chain recombines TRBV7-9 with TRBJ2-7; tentative D call: TRBD1 (6 bases). Germline V gene lookup returns CDR1 SEHNR and CDR2 FQNEAQ (reference sequence). The CDR3 runs to 13 residues. V gave up 5 bases and J gave up 3 bases, with 11 bases separating them. Here the CDR3 reads CASSPQGVYEQYF. The CDR3 nucleotides are TGTGCCAGCAGCCCACAGGGAGTCTACGAGCAGTACTTC.